A single sample is the source of the 28 T cell receptor beta chains below, sequenced in a study of blood T cells in healthy people across ages. Combining a sample-barcoded 5' primer with a J-beta primer mix, a second PCR ran for about 6 to 12 cycles. Using its own MiXCR run on the 5' RACE reads, TCRdb lists one record per CDR3 protein. The sample records roughly 1.5 million distinct CDR3 sequences, approximately 39% being singletons. Sample: blood. All receptors derive from a young woman in good health.

This clonotype was found a few times. The gene calls are TRBV7-2 and TRBJ2-1; TRBD2 matches 7 bases. The CDR3 has 14 residues. Germline V lookup: CDR1 SGHTA, CDR2 FQGNSA. V trimming: 6 bases; J trimming: 1 base; junction bases outside the gene matches: 3. This chain's CDR3 is CASRSGVSYNEQFF. CDR3 DNA: TGTGCCAGCAGAAGCGGGGTTTCCTACAATGAGCAGTTCTTC.

This clonotype was seen a few times. The V and J genes are TRBV6-5 and TRBJ2-5, with 14 bases matching TRBD2. The CDR3 spans 15 residues. V lost 5 bases and J lost 11; bases outside the gene matches: 10. Germline V gene data show CDR1 as MNHEY and CDR2 as SVGAGI. The CDR3 spells CASSGLAGGYNEQYF. CDR3 nucleotides: TGTGCCAGCAGTGGACTAGCGGGGGGTTACAATGAGCAGTACTTC.

Note on this clonotype: One end of the junction fails to match germline, which may point to a read error. V and J are TRBV5-1 and TRBJ2-2; unclear D gene. In germline, CDR1 is SGHRS, CDR2 YFSETQ. The CDR3 totals 16 residues. CDR3 residues: CASSFPSVQSHGELFF. The CDR3 DNA reads TGTGCCAGCAGCTTCCCCTCGGTGCAGAGCCACGGGGAGCTGTTTTTT.

The chain is built from TRBV20-1 and TRBJ2-7; 8 positions agree with TRBD1. Per the germline V gene, CDR1 is DFQATT and CDR2 is SNEGSKA (reference sequence). The CDR3 runs 13 residues. V gave up 5 bases and J gave up 3 bases; unmatched junction bases: 6. In DNA, the CDR3 is TGCAGTGCTGTGACAGGGGATCACTACGAGCAGTACTTC. Translated: CSAVTGDHYEQYF.

The chain links TRBV9 to TRBJ2-7; D is perhaps TRBD2 (6 bases). V was trimmed by 1 base and J by 1 base, leaving 12 bases between them. CDR1 and CDR2 from the germline V gene are SGDLS and YYNGEE. This CDR3 region has 15 residues. CDR3: CASSVFGDSSYEQYF. The CDR3 DNA reads TGTGCCAGCAGCGTATTTGGGGACTCATCCTACGAGCAGTACTTC.

The rearrangement joins TRBV15 to TRBJ2-1; D perhaps matches TRBD1 (5 bases). The CDR3 extends over 17 amino acids. Between the trimmed V and J ends, which lost 2 bases and 3 bases, there was a span of 17 bases. Germline V lookup: CDR1 LNHNV, CDR2 YYDKDF (reference sequence). The CDR3 DNA is TGTGCCACCAGCAGAATCCCACAGGACGGACACTACAATGAGCAGTTCTTC. This encodes CATSRIPQDGHYNEQFF.

Only a few counts were recorded for this clonotype. The chain employs TRBV15 and TRBJ2-1; TRBD2 aligns across 9 bases. Trimming cost V 5 bases and J 4 bases; bases outside gene matches: 6. CDR1 LNHNV and CDR2 YYDKDF come from the germline V gene (reference sequence). The CDR3 extends over 15 amino acids. The CDR3 loop is CATSSSGARYNEQFF. CDR3 coding DNA: TGTGCCACCAGCTCTAGCGGGGCTAGATACAATGAGCAGTTCTTC.

V and J are TRBV9 and TRBJ2-7, with D unresolved. The better agreement between TRBJ2-5 and the DNA end casts doubt on the J call. This CDR3 is built from 13 residues. Per the germline V gene, CDR1 is SGDLS and CDR2 is YYNGEE. DNA of the CDR3: TGTGCCAGCAGCGCCGAGAATTACCGGACCCAGTACTTC. Translation gives CASSAENYRTQYF.

The table lists this clonotype with a few counts. V usage is TRBV6-4 and J usage is TRBJ2-1; D assignment may be TRBD1 or TRBD2 (5 bases each). Germline V gene sequence: CDR1 MRHNA, CDR2 SNTAGT. V lost 6 bases, J lost 3 bases, and 15 bases lay in between. CDR3 size: 15 residues. This chain's CDR3 is CASSPGTVDYNEQFF. CDR3 DNA: TGTGCCAGCAGCCCCGGGACGGTGGACTACAATGAGCAGTTCTTC.

This clonotype was seen more than once but under ten times. The V and J genes are TRBV4-3 and TRBJ2-4, with 12 bases fitting TRBD2. There are 19 residues in the CDR3. The germline gives CDR1 LGHNA, CDR2 YSLEER. With V trimmed by 4 bases and J by 3 bases, 13 bases remained unmatched. The CDR3 DNA reads TGCGCCAGCAGCCCCACAGCTAGCGGGAGGGCCTATGGCAAAAACATTCAGTACTTC. Its translation is CASSPTASGRAYGKNIQYF.

CDR3 nucleotide sequence: TGTGCCAGCAGGCCCTCCGACAGGGAGCAGTACTTC. Translating gives CASRPSDREQYF. V usage is TRBV6-5 and J usage is TRBJ2-7, with a weak D call TRBD1 (6 bases). V lost 6 bases, J lost 7 bases, and 13 bases lay in between. Germline lookup yields CDR1 MNHEY and CDR2 SVGAGI. The CDR3 spans 12 residues.

This chain connects TRBV3-1 to TRBJ1-4; 8 bases fit TRBD1. This CDR3 has 14 residues. From germline, CDR1 is LGHDT and CDR2 YNNKEL (reference sequence). With V trimmed by 3 bases and J by 8 bases, 5 bases remained unmatched. The CDR3 loop reads CASSHDRGGEKLFF. In DNA form, the CDR3 reads TGTGCCAGCAGCCACGACAGGGGTGGCGAAAAACTGTTTTTT.

The genes are TRBV29-1 and TRBJ2-5, with D unclear. The CDR3 is made up of 12 amino acids. V was cut by 4 bases and J by 11 bases, with 17 bases left in between. Germline V gene lookup returns CDR1 SQVTM and CDR2 ANQGSEA. CDR3 sequence reads: CSVVAIDQKQYF. The DNA of the CDR3 is TGCAGCGTTGTGGCCATTGATCAAAAGCAGTACTTC. The full variable domain, in which reference TRBV29-1 and TRBJ2-5 provide the parts outside the CDR3, is SAVISQKPSRDICQRGTSLTIQCQVDSQVTMMFWYRQQPGQSLTLIATANQGSEATYESGFVIDKFPISRPNLTFSTLTVSNMSPEDSSIYLCSVVAIDQKQYFGPGTRLLVL.

CDR3 sequence: CATETRGALSSNEKLFF. CDR3 coding DNA: TGTGCCACCGAGACCAGAGGGGCCCTATCTTCTAATGAAAAACTGTTTTTT. The J gene is TRBJ1-4, the V gene TRBV9, with D maybe TRBD1 (5 bases). The ends were cut back, 9 bases at V and 3 bases at J, with 24 bases in the middle. CDR1 is SGDLS and CDR2 is YYNGEE in the germline V gene. The CDR3 is 17 residues long.

This clonotype has only a few counts. Here the CDR3 reads CSARDLSDSPLHF. CDR3 DNA sequence: TGCAGTGCTAGAGATCTTTCCGATTCACCCCTCCACTTT. This chain joins TRBV20-1 and TRBJ1-6, with D unresolved. CDR1 is DFQATT, CDR2 SNEGSKA, per germline (reference sequence). Trimming took 0 bases from V and 8 from J, leaving 8 bases between them. The CDR3 totals 13 residues.

The chain is built from TRBV20-1 and TRBJ1-5, with D hard to call. The CDR3 extends over 15 amino acids. The V and J ends lost 0 bases and 3 bases respectively, with 12 bases between them. CDR1 and CDR2 (germline): DFQATT, SNEGSKA (reference sequence). CDR3 in amino acids: CSARDRAWSNQPQHF. The CDR3 DNA reads as TGCAGTGCTAGAGATCGGGCTTGGTCCAATCAGCCCCAGCATTTT.

The rearrangement uses TRBV5-1 and TRBJ1-3; D unclear. V lost 3 bases and J lost 0, with 13 bases in between. Germline loops: CDR1 SGHRS, CDR2 YFSETQ. This CDR3 is 16 amino acids long. CDR3 in amino acids: CASSWGTDGSGNTIYF. The DNA for the CDR3 is TGCGCCAGCAGCTGGGGAACCGACGGCTCTGGAAACACCATATATTTT. Combining the CDR3 with reference TRBV5-1 and TRBJ1-3 gives the whole variable domain KAGVTQTPRYLIKTRGQQVTLSCSPISGHRSVSWYQQTPGQGLQFLFEYFSETQRNKGNFPGRFSGRQFSNSRSEMNVSTLELGDSALYLCASSWGTDGSGNTIYFGEGSWLTVV.

Remarks on this clonotype: A much larger clone lies one base from this, so it may be a read error. The DNA for the CDR3 is TGCAGTGTTAGGGTGGGAGGCCCTAGTTACAATGAGCAGTACTTC. Its translation: CSVRVGGPSYNEQYF. The V gene is TRBV20-1, the J gene TRBJ2-5; D might be TRBD2 (6 bases). Germline CDR1 DFQATT, CDR2 SNEGSKA (reference sequence). Trimming cost V 7 bases and J 11 bases, with 29 bases left between them. The CDR3 is made up of 15 amino acids.

CDR3 loop: CASSFPGGQETQYF. In DNA form, the CDR3 reads TGTGCCAGCAGCTTCCCAGGGGGACAAGAGACCCAGTACTTC. The chain couples TRBV5-5 to TRBJ2-5; 7 positions match TRBD1. Germline V lookup: CDR1 SGHKS, CDR2 YYEKEE (reference sequence). There are 14 residues in the CDR3. V gave up 2 bases and J gave up 2 bases; unmatched junction bases: 3.

This clonotype was detected only a few times. This rearrangement joins TRBV4-3 to TRBJ2-7; 11 positions match TRBD2. The V gene's germline CDR1 is LGHNA and CDR2 YSLEER. Trimming cost V 0 bases and J 5 bases; bases outside gene matches: 6. CDR3 length: 16 residues. CDR3 sequence (DNA): TGCGCCAGCAGCCAAGATAAGGCTAGCGGGAGGAACGAGCAGTACTTC. Translated: CASSQDKASGRNEQYF.

This clonotype was found a few times. V and J are TRBV20-1 and TRBJ1-4, with TRBD1 matching 9 bases. Trimming took 3 bases from V and 4 from J; bases not matched to a gene: 6. The CDR3 is 15 amino acids. The germline gives CDR1 DFQATT, CDR2 SNEGSKA (reference sequence). The CDR3 DNA follows: TGCAGTGCTAGCCGGACAGGGGCTCGTAATGAAAAACTGTTTTTT. Its translation is CSASRTGARNEKLFF.

There are a few counts of this clonotype. The chain carries TRBV6-2 or TRBV6-3 and TRBJ1-1, with D maybe TRBD1 (6 bases). Germline V lookup: CDR1 MNHEY, CDR2 SVGEGT. Trimming took off 6 bases at V and 3 bases at J, with 17 bases between the two ends. The CDR3 totals 15 residues. The CDR3 reads CASRPQGFVDTEAFF. In DNA, the CDR3 is TGTGCCAGCAGGCCACAGGGTTTTGTCGACACTGAAGCTTTCTTT.

V gene TRBV5-5 combines with J gene TRBJ1-5; perhaps TRBD1 as D (6 bases). CDR3 size: 16 residues. CDR1 SGHKS and CDR2 YYEKEE come from the germline V gene (reference sequence). Trimming cost V 2 bases and J 4 bases, with 16 bases left between them. This chain's CDR3 is CASSFVATGSNQPQHF. The CDR3 bases are TGTGCCAGCAGCTTCGTCGCCACAGGGAGTAATCAGCCCCAGCATTTT.

The chain carries TRBV6-5 and TRBJ1-1; the D gene is possibly TRBD1 (5 bases). Per the germline V gene, CDR1 is MNHEY and CDR2 is SVGAGI. V was cut by 2 bases and J by 10 bases, with 8 bases left in between. The CDR3 runs to 11 residues. CDR3 coding DNA: TGTGCCAGCAGTTACCAACAGGTAGCTTTCTTT. This encodes CASSYQQVAFF.

The rearrangement links TRBV12-3 or TRBV12-4 to TRBJ1-1; TRBD1 is a possible D gene (5 bases). The CDR3 spans 15 residues. V was shortened by 5 bases and J by 4 bases, with 17 bases between the two germline ends. CDR3 nucleotide sequence: TGTGCCAGCAGTCAACGAAGGACACTAGGCACTGAAGCTTTCTTT. Translated, it gives CASSQRRTLGTEAFF.

This clonotype was counted only a few times. The CDR3 here is CASSYRGGSVYEQYF. The CDR3 coding sequence is TGTGCCAGCAGCTACAGGGGAGGATCGGTCTACGAGCAGTACTTC. The chain has TRBV7-8 and TRBJ2-7; tentatively, D is TRBD1 (7 bases). Trimming stripped 4 bases from V and 3 bases from J, with 16 bases between. Germline CDR1 SGHVS, CDR2 FQNEAQ. The CDR3 runs to 15 residues.

This clonotype was observed a handful of times. The V and J genes are TRBV28 and TRBJ2-1, with D possibly matching TRBD2 (6 bases). The CDR3 extends over 16 amino acids. Looked up from germline, CDR1 is MDHEN and CDR2 is SYDVKM. V lost 6 bases, J lost 5 bases, and 20 bases lay in between. CDR3 in amino acids: CASSPSPLAINNEQFF. The CDR3, as DNA: TGTGCCAGCAGCCCCTCTCCTCTAGCGATCAACAATGAGCAGTTCTTC.

The chain combines TRBV28 with TRBJ2-3; D is unresolved. Trimming shortened V by 5 bases and J by 8 bases, and 11 bases separated the two germline ends. There are 12 residues in the CDR3. Germline CDR1 and CDR2: MDHEN and SYDVKM. CDR3 sequence reads: CASSPVRGTQYF. Here the CDR3 DNA reads TGTGCCAGCAGTCCAGTAAGAGGTACGCAGTATTTT.